Here is one TCR beta chain with its context. Its antigen is not identified. What was sequenced were expressed TCRB transcripts, since all of the isolated RNA had been reverse transcribed. Only in-frame clones appear in the TCRdb table, and some are missing; sequencing was by immunoSEQ multiplex PCR. The sample shows around 250,000 clones, more than 65% of them seen only once. The source of the sample is a study of beta chain features in type 1 diabetes. Study-wide results and limits: The study found that naive, central memory and Treg TCRB repertoires appeared more similar in patients than in healthy donors.

Germline V gives CDR1 SEHNR, CDR2 FQNEAQ (reference sequence). Unmatched junction bases numbered 0, after V lost 1 base and J lost 0 bases. The CDR3 extends over 17 amino acids. The clonotype was recovered from a man between 25 and 39 years old in good health. The V and J genes are TRBV7-9 and TRBJ2-1; 13 positions agree with TRBD2. The source material was naive CD4+ T cells from blood. The CDR3 DNA follows: TGTGCCAGCAGCTTAGGACTAGCGGGAGGCTCCTACAATGAGCAGTTCTTC. Translating it yields CASSLGLAGGSYNEQFF.